These 20 T cell receptor beta chains came from one sample sequenced in a study of CD8+ T cells in alopecia areata (dated by TCRdb to 2017 to 2018). The library was prepared using the immunoSEQ multiplex PCR assay. RNA was extracted from all samples and reverse transcribed into cDNA as template for TCR sequencing. Imported from immuneACCESS, the table was reduced by TCRdb to in-frame sequences with V and J called. These copies leave out some clones; in studies compared against another copy, an unresolved V gene accounts for under half, and the cause of the remainder is not known. In this sample the table shows approximately 12,000 clones, 60% of which occur a single time. The top ten constitute about a fifth of the sample. Lesional scalp punch biopsies and peripheral blood were obtained from alopecia areata patients. Sequenced input: skin. Source of these receptors: a human donor with alopecia areata.

The genes are TRBV27 and TRBJ2-1; perhaps TRBD1 as D (6 bases). V was clipped by 5 bases and J by 0 bases, with 11 bases between them. Germline V gene sequence: CDR1 MNHEY, CDR2 SMNVEV (reference sequence). The CDR3 sequence is 15 residues long. CDR3 region: CASSEGEPSYNEQFF. The DNA for the CDR3 is TGTGCCAGCAGTGAGGGGGAACCCTCCTACAATGAGCAGTTCTTC.

This clone was found once. The V and J genes are TRBV11-2 and TRBJ2-3, with D possibly TRBD2 on 6 matching bases. Germline lookup yields CDR1 SGHAT and CDR2 FQNNGV. Trimming cost V 1 base and J 5 bases, with 10 bases left between them. The CDR3 runs to 14 residues. The CDR3 region has the DNA TGTGCCAGCAGCTTAGCGGGAGCGGGAGATACGCAGTATTTT. Protein: CASSLAGAGDTQYF.

This clone was counted between two and nine times. CDR3 amino acids: CAWRGVTGEQYF. CDR3 nucleotides: TGTGCCTGGAGAGGTGTGACTGGCGAGCAGTACTTC. The J gene is TRBJ2-7, the V gene TRBV30, with unresolved D. From germline, CDR1 is GTSNPN and CDR2 SVGIG (reference sequence). The V and J ends lost 3 bases and 6 bases respectively, with 12 bases between them. The CDR3 length is 12 residues.

The J gene is TRBJ2-3, the V gene TRBV7-3; 9 bases are shared with TRBD2. CDR3 length: 16 amino acids. Germline assignment: CDR1 SGHTA and CDR2 FQGTGA. Trimming at V came to 5 bases and at J to 5 bases, leaving 11 bases not matched to a gene. CDR3 nucleotide sequence: TGTGCCAGCAGCCCCCGTGGGCGGGAGGGCCTAGATACGCAGTATTTT. It translates to CASSPRGREGLDTQYF. The full variable domain, in which reference TRBV7-3 and TRBJ2-3 provide the parts outside the CDR3, is GAGVSQTPSNKVTEKGKYVELRCDPISGHTALYWYRQSLGQGPEFLIYFQGTGAADDSGLPNDRFFAVRPEGSVSTLKIQRTERGDSAVYLCASSPRGREGLDTQYFGPGTRLTVL.

The CDR3 protein is CASIDSNTGELFF. CDR3 nucleotides: TGTGCCAGCATCGACTCAAACACCGGGGAGCTGTTTTTT. This chain connects TRBV6-6 to TRBJ2-2, with D unresolved. The V end was cut by 7 bases, the J end by 2 bases, with 8 bases between. Germline CDR1 reads MNHNY; CDR2 reads SVGAGI (reference sequence). The length of the CDR3 is 13 residues.

This chain connects TRBV28 to TRBJ2-7, with TRBD2 matching 9 bases. The CDR3 spans 15 residues. The germline V gene has CDR1 MDHEN and CDR2 SYDVKM. With 6 bases clipped from V and 2 bases from J, the junction kept 8 bases outside the gene matches. The CDR3 DNA reads TGTGCCAGCAGACGTCCTAGCGGGAAGACCTACGAGCAGTACTTC. It specifies CASRRPSGKTYEQYF.

This clone was detected a few times. V is TRBV29-1 and J is TRBJ2-1, with 7 nucleotides matching TRBD2. The CDR3 runs to 14 residues. Unmatched junction bases numbered 6, after V lost 7 bases and J lost 0 bases. Germline V gene lookup returns CDR1 SQVTM and CDR2 ANQGSEA. The CDR3 DNA sequence: TGCAGCGCCCTAGCGGCCTTCTCCTACAATGAGCAGTTCTTC. Its protein product is CSALAAFSYNEQFF.

This clone has more than one count but fewer than ten. The chain links TRBV4-3 to TRBJ2-7; 7 bases agree with TRBD1. Looked up from germline, CDR1 is LGHNA and CDR2 is YSLEER. The CDR3 loop spans 18 amino acids. Trimming cost V 0 bases and J 1 base; bases outside gene matches: 12. The DNA of the CDR3 is TGCGCCAGCAGCCAAGACCTCTTACAGACAGGGCTTTCCTACGAGCAGTACTTC. Residues: CASSQDLLQTGLSYEQYF.

This clone was found a few times. The rearrangement links TRBV27 to TRBJ1-1, with no clear D. The CDR3 has 12 amino acids. Germline V lookup: CDR1 MNHEY, CDR2 SMNVEV (reference sequence). Trimming pared 5 bases from V and 4 bases from J, leaving 8 bases between. This CDR3 reads CASSRVGTEAFF. The CDR3 DNA is TGTGCCAGCAGTCGAGTGGGCACTGAAGCTTTCTTT.

The chain recombines TRBV27 with TRBJ2-1; 11 bases map to TRBD2. CDR1 is MNHEY, CDR2 SMNVEV, per germline (reference sequence). The CDR3 contains 15 residues. J was trimmed by 3 bases and V by 9 bases; bases with no gene match: 7. CDR3 sequence (DNA): TGTGCCAGTAAGGGACTAGCGGAATACTACAATGAGCAGTTCTTC. Translation gives CASKGLAEYYNEQFF.

V gene TRBV2 combines with J gene TRBJ2-3; no definite D call. Germline loops: CDR1 SNHLY, CDR2 FYNNEI. Trimming removed 4 bases at V and 2 bases at J, with 10 bases between. The CDR3 runs to 14 residues. CDR3 residues: CASSAWLATDTQYF. Here the CDR3 DNA reads TGTGCCAGCAGTGCCTGGCTCGCCACAGATACGCAGTATTTT.

The chain combines TRBV7-8 with TRBJ2-1, with TRBD2 matching over 7 bases. This CDR3 spans 16 amino acids. Germline CDR1 and CDR2: SGHVS and FQNEAQ. The J segment lost 8 bases and the V segment lost 1 base, leaving 11 bases of the junction unmatched. CDR3 DNA: TGTGCCAGCAGCTTAGAAGCGGGACTATCATCTGATGAGCAGTTCTTC. Translation gives CASSLEAGLSSDEQFF.

J is TRBJ2-7 and V is TRBV28; 7 bases are shared with TRBD1. Germline V gives CDR1 MDHEN, CDR2 SYDVKM. CDR3 length equals 14 residues. Trimming removed 6 bases from V and 7 bases from J; junction bases left unmatched: 12. The CDR3 sequence is CASREDRSRNEQYF. The CDR3 DNA reads TGTGCCAGCAGGGAGGACAGGTCAAGAAATGAGCAGTACTTC. Supplemented by reference TRBV28 and TRBJ2-7, the full variable domain reads DVKVTQSSRYLVKRTGEKVFLECVQDMDHENMFWYRQDPGLGLRLIYFSYDVKMKEKGDIPEGYSVSREKKERFSLILESASTNQTSMYLCASREDRSRNEQYFGPGTRLTVT.

This clone was recorded a few times. V usage is TRBV7-9 and J usage is TRBJ2-5; the D is unclear. The germline V gene encodes CDR1 SEHNR and CDR2 FQNEAQ (reference sequence). The CDR3 is made up of 14 amino acids. Trimming left V 3 bases short and J 1 base short, with 9 bases between. The CDR3 sequence: CASSFWAGQETQYF. CDR3 in DNA: TGTGCCAGCAGCTTCTGGGCCGGCCAAGAGACCCAGTACTTC. The full variable domain, with the rest looked up from reference TRBV7-9 and TRBJ2-5, is DTGVSQNPRHKITKRGQNVTFRCDPISEHNRLYWYRQTLGQGPEFLTYFQNEAQLEKSRLLSDRFSAERPKGSFSTLEIQRTEQGDSAMYLCASSFWAGQETQYFGPGTRLLVL.

The genes are TRBV29-1 and TRBJ2-3, with D perhaps being TRBD1 or TRBD2 (5 bases each). This CDR3 region has 13 residues. The ends were cut back, 7 bases at V and 2 bases at J, with 13 bases in the middle. The germline V gene has CDR1 SQVTM and CDR2 ANQGSEA. As DNA, the CDR3 is TGCAGCGCCCCAGGGACCAACACAGATACGCAGTATTTT. Its protein product is CSAPGTNTDTQYF.

The chain carries TRBV7-9 and TRBJ2-5; TRBD1 is a possible D gene (6 bases). The V and J ends lost 1 base and 1 base respectively, with 7 bases between them. CDR3 length: 14 residues. Germline assignment: CDR1 SEHNR and CDR2 FQNEAQ (reference sequence). The CDR3 coding sequence is TGTGCCAGCAGCTTAGGGACAGTCCAAGAGACCCAGTACTTC. Translation gives CASSLGTVQETQYF.

This clone turned up a few times. CDR3 bases: TGTGCCAGCAGTTTAAAGGGGGGACCCTCCTATGGCTACACCTTC. Translation gives CASSLKGGPSYGYTF. The chain carries TRBV27 and TRBJ1-2; the D gene is possibly TRBD1 (6 bases). Germline V CDR1 and CDR2: MNHEY, SMNVEV (reference sequence). Trimming shortened V by 2 bases and J by 4 bases, and 14 bases separated the two germline ends. The CDR3 length is 15 residues.

The chain recombines TRBV5-1 with TRBJ2-2; D could derive from TRBD1 or TRBD2 (6 bases each). Trimming left V 7 bases short and J 3 bases short, with 16 bases between. Germline assignment: CDR1 SGHRS and CDR2 YFSETQ. The CDR3 consists of 15 residues. This CDR3 is CASADGGLYTGELFF. The CDR3 DNA reads TGCGCCAGCGCGGACGGGGGCCTCTACACCGGGGAGCTGTTTTTT. The full variable domain, completed using reference TRBV5-1 and TRBJ2-2, is KAGVTQTPRYLIKTRGQQVTLSCSPISGHRSVSWYQQTPGQGLQFLFEYFSETQRNKGNFPGRFSGRQFSNSRSEMNVSTLELGDSALYLCASADGGLYTGELFFGEGSRLTVL.

The rearrangement joins TRBV27 to TRBJ2-1; TRBD2 matches at 10 bases. The CDR3 is made up of 22 amino acids. Germline V lookup: CDR1 MNHEY, CDR2 SMNVEV (reference sequence). The V and J ends lost 5 bases and 4 bases, in that order; junction bases with no gene match: 26. In DNA, the CDR3 is TGTGCCAGCAGTCTTTCATATAGGTACGGGCTAGCGGGAGCCCGAGGGTACAATGAGCAGTTCTTC. Translating it yields CASSLSYRYGLAGARGYNEQFF.

There are a few counts of this clone. The V and J genes are TRBV6-1 and TRBJ2-1, with 8 bases matching TRBD2. V lost 4 bases to trimming and J lost 0 bases; unmatched junction nucleotides: 8. The germline CDR1 and CDR2 sequences are MNHNS and SASEGT. The CDR3 consists of 17 residues. The CDR3: CASSAVREDRSYNEQFF. CDR3 in DNA: TGTGCCAGCAGTGCGGTGCGGGAGGATCGCTCCTACAATGAGCAGTTCTTC.